These 23 T cell receptor beta chains were all obtained from the same sample, sequenced in a study of blood T cell repertoires in COVID-19 (dated by TCRdb to 2019 to 2021). Libraries were constructed by the immunoSEQ multiplex PCR assay. TCRdb mirrors the immuneACCESS table, restricted to in-frame sequences. Some clones are absent from its copies; in checked studies, under half trace to an unresolved V gene, and the reason for the others is unknown. This sample lists 150,000 to 200,000 clones; roughly nine tenths were detected once. About 3.9% of the sample comes from the top ten. Sequenced: peripheral blood. The receptors derive from a woman aged 70-85 years with acute or convalescent COVID-19.

The chain employs TRBV6-6 and TRBJ2-5; D is possibly TRBD2 (6 bases). CDR1 and CDR2 from the germline V gene are MNHNY and SVGAGI (reference sequence). The CDR3 spans 15 residues. V lost 5 bases to trimming and J lost 7 bases, with 20 bases between them. CDR3 DNA: TGTGCCAGCAGTACCAGCCAACGGGGGACGGGGACCCAGTACTTC. The encoded protein is CASSTSQRGTGTQYF.

The chain recombines TRBV7-6 with TRBJ2-1; tentative D call: TRBD2 (5 bases). V lost 3 bases and J 8 bases, leaving 8 bases between the germline ends. Per germline, CDR1 SGHVS and CDR2 FNYEAQ. The CDR3 covers 12 residues. This CDR3 reads CASSFPSYEQFF. CDR3 coding DNA: TGTGCCAGCAGCTTCCCTAGCTATGAGCAGTTCTTC.

The rearrangement links TRBV6-5 to TRBJ2-5; TRBD2 aligns across 9 bases. V trimming: 7 bases; J trimming: 4 bases; junction bases outside the gene matches: 4. In germline, CDR1 is MNHEY, CDR2 SVGAGI. CDR3 size: 13 residues. The DNA for the CDR3 is TGTGCCAGCACTTATAGCGGGAGAGAGACCCAGTACTTC. Translated, it gives CASTYSGRETQYF.

This chain connects TRBV5-1 to TRBJ2-3, with 7 bases lining up with TRBD2. This CDR3 contains 15 residues. Germline loops: CDR1 SGHRS, CDR2 YFSETQ. V was pared by 1 base and J by 4 bases, with 6 bases of the junction left unmatched. The chain's CDR3 is CASSLSGGAADTQYF. The CDR3 bases are TGCGCCAGCAGCTTGTCGGGGGGAGCCGCAGATACGCAGTATTTT.

The chain couples TRBV10-3 to TRBJ2-7, with 7 bases lining up with TRBD2. The CDR3 runs 15 residues. Looked up from germline, CDR1 is ENHRY and CDR2 is SYGVKD. With V trimmed by 0 bases and J by 3 bases, 5 bases remained unmatched. DNA for the CDR3: TGTGCCATCAGTGAGTCGGGTAGCGGGCTCTACGAGCAGTACTTC. As protein: CAISESGSGLYEQYF.

The rearrangement uses TRBV7-9 and TRBJ2-5; D is possibly TRBD1 (5 bases). CDR3 length: 15 amino acids. Germline V CDR1 and CDR2: SEHNR, FQNEAQ (reference sequence). Trimming left V 5 bases short and J 2 bases short, with 15 bases between. CDR3 amino acids: CASSPKFGQQETQYF. CDR3 bases: TGTGCCAGCAGCCCAAAATTCGGACAACAAGAGACCCAGTACTTC.

The sample holds one count of this clone. The V gene is TRBV6-5, the J gene TRBJ1-2; D is ambiguous. CDR3 length: 15 amino acids. The germline V gene has CDR1 MNHEY and CDR2 SVGAGI. Trimming cost V 6 bases and J 4 bases, with 18 bases left between them. CDR3 sequence: CASSDWTTEGYGYTF. The CDR3 DNA follows: TGTGCCAGCAGCGACTGGACCACAGAGGGCTATGGCTACACCTTC.

The chain recombines TRBV6-2 or TRBV6-3 with TRBJ2-1, with 8 bases fitting TRBD1. Germline V gene data show CDR1 as MNHEY and CDR2 as SVGEGT. The CDR3 covers 17 residues. V lost 0 bases to trimming and J lost 7 bases; unmatched junction nucleotides: 11. Here the CDR3 DNA reads TGTGCCAGCAGTTACTCGGTCTCAGGACAGGGAATTAATGAGCAGTTCTTC. Translation: CASSYSVSGQGINEQFF.

This clone was seen once. The J gene is TRBJ1-4, the V gene TRBV6-1; a weak D match, TRBD1 (6 bases). Trimming removed 2 bases from V and 4 bases from J, with 20 bases in between. The germline V gene encodes CDR1 MNHNS and CDR2 SASEGT. This CDR3 has 18 amino acids. The CDR3 bases are TGTGCCAGCAGTGAACTCTGGGGTTTGGCAGGGGATAATGAAAAACTGTTTTTT. Protein product: CASSELWGLAGDNEKLFF.

The chain is built from TRBV6-8 and TRBJ1-5; 9 nucleotides agree with TRBD1. This CDR3 is 16 amino acids long. The germline V gene encodes CDR1 MNHGY and CDR2 SAAAGT. V trimming: 5 bases; J trimming: 4 bases; junction bases outside the gene matches: 9. The CDR3 region is CASSPRDRAPNQPQHF. CDR3 sequence (DNA): TGTGCCAGCAGTCCACGGGACAGGGCCCCTAATCAGCCCCAGCATTTT.

The chain has TRBV30 and TRBJ1-2, with D perhaps TRBD1 (5 bases). Germline lookup yields CDR1 GTSNPN and CDR2 SVGIG (reference sequence). V was clipped by 3 bases and J by 2 bases, with 10 bases between them. There are 13 residues in the CDR3. The CDR3 DNA reads as TGTGCCTGGAGGACAGAGATCAACTATGGCTACACCTTC. Encoded protein: CAWRTEINYGYTF. Using reference TRBV30 and TRBJ1-2 for the parts outside the CDR3, the full variable domain is SQTIHQWPATLVQPVGSPLSLECTVEGTSNPNLYWYRQAAGRGLQLLFYSVGIGQISSEVPQNLSASRPQDRQFILSSKKLLLSDSGFYLCAWRTEINYGYTFGSGTRLTVV.

V is TRBV7-2 and J is TRBJ2-7; TRBD1 is a possible D gene (6 bases). The germline V gene has CDR1 SGHTA and CDR2 FQGNSA. Trimming removed 3 bases at V and 3 bases at J, with 15 bases between. The CDR3 consists of 15 residues. The CDR3 bases are TGTGCCAGCAGCTTGGCCCCAGGGGCGGACTACGAGCAGTACTTC. It translates to CASSLAPGADYEQYF.

J is TRBJ1-5 and V is TRBV3-1 (or the pseudogene TRBV3-2); TRBD1 aligns across 8 bases. In germline, CDR1 is LGHDT, CDR2 YNNKEL (reference sequence). The CDR3 is 17 residues long. The trim removed 0 bases at V and 2 bases at J, leaving 6 bases unmatched. CDR3 loop: CASSQDTGGLGNQPQHF. For the CDR3, the DNA is TGTGCCAGCAGCCAAGACACAGGGGGGCTTGGCAATCAGCCCCAGCATTTT.

J is TRBJ1-5 and V is TRBV28; 8 bases fit TRBD1. Trimming at V came to 6 bases and at J to 2 bases, leaving 6 bases not matched to a gene. Germline loops: CDR1 MDHEN, CDR2 SYDVKM. The CDR3 contains 15 residues. As DNA, the CDR3 is TGTGCCAGCAGGACAGGGGCCGCGGGCAATCAGCCCCAGCATTTT. Translating it yields CASRTGAAGNQPQHF.

This chain uses TRBV6-6 with TRBJ1-4; 7 nucleotides agree with TRBD1. Germline CDR1 MNHNY, CDR2 SVGAGI (reference sequence). The ends lost 5 bases at V and 4 bases at J; junction bases unmatched: 7. This CDR3 has 15 amino acids. CDR3 coding DNA: TGTGCCAGCAGTAACGACAGGGTTGGTAATGAAAAACTGTTTTTT. This sequence encodes CASSNDRVGNEKLFF.

This clone was detected a few times. The chain employs TRBV5-6 and TRBJ1-3, with D hard to call. This CDR3 is built from 17 residues. With 3 bases removed from V and 0 bases from J, the gap between germline ends came to 16 bases. Germline assignment: CDR1 SGHDT and CDR2 YYEEEE. The CDR3 DNA is TGTGCCAGCAGCTCCGTTTTTCAGGTGGCCTCTGGAAACACCATATATTTT. It codes for CASSSVFQVASGNTIYF.

V gene TRBV9 combines with J gene TRBJ1-1; D is perhaps TRBD1 (6 bases). The germline V and J ends were trimmed by 4 bases and 5 bases, with 18 bases remaining between them. The CDR3 consists of 15 residues. Germline CDR1 reads SGDLS; CDR2 reads YYNGEE. In DNA, the CDR3 is TGTGCCAGCAGCCCCCTTGGGACATCGAGGACTGAAGCTTTCTTT. Its protein is CASSPLGTSRTEAFF.

V gene TRBV9 combines with J gene TRBJ2-1, with TRBD2 matching 12 bases. Germline V gene data show CDR1 as SGDLS and CDR2 as YYNGEE. V gave up 4 bases and J gave up 8 bases; unmatched junction bases: 7. The CDR3 covers 15 residues. CDR3 sequence (DNA): TGTGCCAGCAGCAAGACTAGCGGGAGTGTATATGAGCAGTTCTTC. It yields the protein CASSKTSGSVYEQFF. Full variable domain (remainder filled in from reference TRBV9 and TRBJ2-1): DSGVTQTPKHLITATGQRVTLRCSPRSGDLSVYWYQQSLDQGLQFLIQYYNGEERAKGNILERFSAQQFPDLHSELNLSSLELGDSALYFCASSKTSGSVYEQFFGPGTRLTVL.

The chain recombines TRBV23-1 with TRBJ2-3, with 15 bases aligning to TRBD2. TRBV23-1 counts as an open reading frame of uncertain function. The CDR3 contains 14 residues. CDR3 loop: CVGTSGRSPDTQYF. In DNA, the CDR3 is TGCGTAGGGACTAGCGGGAGGAGTCCAGATACGCAGTATTTT.

This clone was seen only once. The rearrangement joins TRBV7-3 to TRBJ2-7; D call uncertain. This CDR3 comprises 14 residues. The germline V and J ends were trimmed by 5 bases and 0 bases, with 11 bases remaining between them. Germline V gene sequence: CDR1 SGHTA, CDR2 FQGTGA. CDR3 residues: CASSPRRSSYEQYF. CDR3 nucleotides: TGTGCCAGCAGCCCCCGACGGAGCTCCTACGAGCAGTACTTC.

The chain has TRBV28 and TRBJ2-1; D is possibly TRBD2 (6 bases). Trimming left V 2 bases short and J 6 bases short, with 8 bases between. There are 13 residues in the CDR3. Germline V gives CDR1 MDHEN, CDR2 SYDVKM. Written as DNA, the CDR3 is TGTGCCAGCAGTTTAACTAGCCCCAATGAGCAGTTCTTC. Translating it yields CASSLTSPNEQFF.

The rearrangement uses TRBV2 and TRBJ2-1; TRBD2 is a possible D gene (6 bases). Trimming removed 7 bases at V and 6 bases at J, with 19 bases between. In germline, CDR1 is SNHLY, CDR2 FYNNEI. The CDR3 runs 15 residues. The CDR3 bases are TGTGCCAGCAAGGCCCTAGCGTCTAGAACCAATGAGCAGTTCTTC. Protein sequence: CASKALASRTNEQFF. Supplemented by reference TRBV2 and TRBJ2-1, the full variable domain reads EPEVTQTPSHQVTQMGQEVILRCVPISNHLYFYWYRQILGQKVEFLVSFYNNEISEKSEIFDDQFSVERPDGSNFTLKIRSTKLEDSAMYFCASKALASRTNEQFFGPGTRLTVL.

The genes are TRBV4-2 and TRBJ2-5; 9 bases map to TRBD2. V lost 4 bases and J lost 4; bases outside the gene matches: 22. Germline loops: CDR1 LGHNA, CDR2 YNFKEQ. This CDR3 comprises 20 residues. The CDR3 reads CASSPRTVSSSRGGAETQYF. Here the CDR3 DNA reads TGTGCCAGCAGCCCCAGGACCGTGAGCTCTAGCCGCGGGGGGGCAGAGACCCAGTACTTC.